This entry lists 29 T cell receptor beta chains sequenced from one sample in a study of blood T cell repertoires in COVID-19. The method was immunoSEQ multiplex PCR; TCRdb's version includes in-frame clones alone and lacks a portion of them. This table has approximately 170,000 clones, about 89% appearing once. The sample comprised peripheral blood. The receptors here all came from a man younger than 30 who had recovered from COVID-19.

The V gene is TRBV5-1, the J gene TRBJ1-4, with TRBD1 matching over 7 bases. The trim removed 0 bases at V and 5 bases at J, leaving 4 bases unmatched. CDR1 SGHRS and CDR2 YFSETQ come from the germline V gene. This CDR3 spans 15 amino acids. CDR3: CASSLGDSLNEKLFF. The DNA of the CDR3 is TGCGCCAGCAGCTTGGGGGACAGCCTCAATGAAAAACTGTTTTTT.

The chain employs TRBV5-8 and TRBJ1-2; no reliable D call. Germline V gives CDR1 SGHTS, CDR2 YDEGEE. Trimming removed 2 bases at V and 2 bases at J, with 7 bases between. This CDR3 spans 13 amino acids. The CDR3 DNA reads TGTGCCAGCAGCTTTAGGCGGAACTATGGCTACACCTTC. Its translation: CASSFRRNYGYTF.

The chain's CDR3 is CASSPGGTSGRAGNEQFF. CDR3 bases: TGTGCCAGCAGCCCAGGAGGGACTAGCGGGAGGGCCGGTAATGAGCAGTTCTTC. The V gene is TRBV5-5, the J gene TRBJ2-1; 16 bases are a match to TRBD2. The CDR3 covers 18 residues. V trimming: 4 bases; J trimming: 7 bases; junction bases outside the gene matches: 11. Per the germline V gene, CDR1 is SGHKS and CDR2 is YYEKEE (reference sequence).

The genes are TRBV7-8 and TRBJ2-2, with D possibly matching TRBD2 (5 bases). V lost 5 bases and J lost 4, with 11 bases in between. This CDR3 has 14 residues. CDR1 and CDR2 from the germline V gene are SGHVS and FQNEAQ. CDR3 bases: TGTGCCAGCAGCCGAGGGTTCGGCACCGGGGAGCTGTTTTTT. Translated, it gives CASSRGFGTGELFF.

The genes are TRBV6-2 or TRBV6-3 and TRBJ2-1; TRBD2 matches at 8 bases. This CDR3 spans 14 amino acids. In germline, CDR1 is MNHEY, CDR2 SVGEGT. The V gene end was trimmed by 6 bases and the J gene end by 3 bases; junction bases not matched to a gene: 4. Written as DNA, the CDR3 is TGTGCCAGCAGCCGGGAGGGAAACTACAATGAGCAGTTCTTC. Translation gives CASSREGNYNEQFF.

The gene calls are TRBV7-9 and TRBJ2-2, with 7 positions matching TRBD1. V gave up 4 bases and J gave up 2 bases; unmatched junction bases: 4. This CDR3 has 15 residues. CDR1 is SEHNR, CDR2 FQNEAQ, per germline (reference sequence). The CDR3 loop is CASSYGTANTGELFF. The CDR3 nucleotides are TGTGCCAGCAGCTACGGGACAGCCAACACCGGGGAGCTGTTTTTT.

This clone was observed a few times. The DNA of the CDR3 is TGCGCCAGCAGCCCCGGACTGTATGGCTACACCTTC. Its protein product is CASSPGLYGYTF. J is TRBJ1-2 and V is TRBV5-1; D uncertain. Looked up from germline, CDR1 is SGHRS and CDR2 is YFSETQ. The germline V and J ends were trimmed by 4 bases and 5 bases, with 9 bases remaining between them. This CDR3 comprises 12 residues.

The chain's CDR3 is CAISPRGQDEAFF. The CDR3 coding sequence is TGTGCCATCAGTCCCAGGGGACAGGATGAAGCTTTCTTT. V gene TRBV10-3 combines with J gene TRBJ1-1, with TRBD1 identical over 8 bases. Per germline, CDR1 ENHRY and CDR2 SYGVKD. V trimming: 5 bases; J trimming: 7 bases; junction bases outside the gene matches: 6. The CDR3 totals 13 residues.

The chain links TRBV7-2 to TRBJ1-3; D might be TRBD1 (5 bases). The CDR3 has 16 residues. Germline V lookup: CDR1 SGHTA, CDR2 FQGNSA. V shed 5 bases and J shed 4 bases, with 18 bases lying between them. The DNA for the CDR3 is TGTGCCAGCAGCCCCCCGGGGGTAACGGGCGGAAACACCATATATTTT. It encodes CASSPPGVTGGNTIYF.

The count of this clone is one. The chain is built from TRBV11-2 and TRBJ2-5, with 7 bases fitting TRBD1. Germline assignment: CDR1 SGHAT and CDR2 FQNNGV. J was trimmed by 5 bases and V by 7 bases; bases with no gene match: 4. This CDR3 comprises 12 residues. The CDR3 loop reads CASTSTGETQYF. CDR3 coding DNA: TGTGCCAGCACCTCGACAGGGGAGACCCAGTACTTC.

The V and J genes are TRBV9 and TRBJ2-3; tentative D call: TRBD2 (6 bases). V lost 0 bases, J lost 3 bases, and 14 bases lay in between. Germline CDR1 reads SGDLS; CDR2 reads YYNGEE. The CDR3 sequence is 16 residues long. The CDR3 loop reads CASSVGVGSRTDTQYF. DNA for the CDR3: TGTGCCAGCAGCGTAGGGGTCGGGAGTCGTACAGATACGCAGTATTTT.

The chain links TRBV5-5 to TRBJ1-1, with D hard to call. The germline V and J ends were trimmed by 1 base and 9 bases, with 16 bases remaining between them. The CDR3 extends over 14 amino acids. In germline, CDR1 is SGHKS, CDR2 YYEKEE (reference sequence). CDR3 protein: CASSLLVNEPQAFF. For the CDR3, the DNA is TGTGCCAGCAGCTTGCTGGTTAACGAGCCCCAAGCTTTCTTT.

The genes are TRBV3-1 (or the pseudogene TRBV3-2) and TRBJ1-1, with D perhaps TRBD1 (5 bases). This CDR3 has 15 residues. V was trimmed by 0 bases and J by 4 bases, leaving 12 bases between them. Germline V gene sequence: CDR1 LGHDT, CDR2 YNNKEL (reference sequence). The CDR3 spells CASSQDRALGTEAFF. The CDR3 DNA follows: TGTGCCAGCAGCCAAGACAGGGCCTTGGGCACTGAAGCTTTCTTT.

The genes are TRBV19 and TRBJ1-5; TRBD1 aligns across 7 bases. The germline V gene encodes CDR1 LNHDA and CDR2 SQIVND (reference sequence). Trimming took 4 bases from V and 4 from J; bases not matched to a gene: 10. This CDR3 contains 16 residues. CDR3 region: CASSKEGAMVNQPQHF. The CDR3 bases are TGTGCCAGTAGTAAAGAGGGGGCGATGGTTAATCAGCCCCAGCATTTT. Variable domain in full (rest from reference TRBV19 and TRBJ1-5): DGGITQSPKYLFRKEGQNVTLSCEQNLNHDAMYWYRQDPGQGLRLIYYSQIVNDFQKGDIAEGYSVSREKKESFPLTVTSAQKNPTAFYLCASSKEGAMVNQPQHFGDGTRLSIL.

Of note for this clone: A read error may account for a junction end that differs from germline. The chain recombines TRBV7-7 with TRBJ2-6; D call uncertain. The CDR3 runs to 16 residues. Germline assignment: CDR1 SSHAT and CDR2 FNYEAQ (reference sequence). Written as DNA, the CDR3 is TGTGCTAGCAGCTTAAGAGGTGGAACTGGGGCCAACGTCCTGACTTTC. The encoded protein is CASSLRGGTGANVLTF. Combining the CDR3 with reference TRBV7-7 and TRBJ2-6 gives the whole variable domain GAGVSQSPRYKVTKRGQDVTLRCDPISSHATLYWYQQALGQGPEFLTYFNYEAQPDKSGLPSDRFSAERPEGSISTLTIQRTEQRDSAMYRCASSLRGGTGANVLTFGAGSRLTVL.

This chain connects TRBV19 to TRBJ2-1; D is unclear. V was shortened by 5 bases and J by 8 bases, with 13 bases between the two germline ends. CDR1 and CDR2 (germline): LNHDA, SQIVND (reference sequence). The CDR3 contains 13 residues. This CDR3 reads CASSVETGYEQFF. CDR3 DNA: TGTGCCAGTAGTGTCGAGACTGGGTATGAGCAGTTCTTC.

The chain joins TRBV27 to TRBJ2-7; D possibly corresponds to TRBD2 (6 bases). Germline values: CDR1 MNHEY, CDR2 SMNVEV (reference sequence). Deletions cut 2 bases from V and 2 bases from J, with 22 bases between. The CDR3 is made up of 18 amino acids. The CDR3 reads CASSLKWRGRDVAYEQYF. CDR3 nucleotide sequence: TGTGCCAGCAGTTTAAAGTGGCGGGGACGGGACGTGGCCTACGAGCAGTACTTC.

This chain connects TRBV9 to TRBJ2-3; 9 nucleotides match TRBD2. The CDR3 has 17 amino acids. Looked up from germline, CDR1 is SGDLS and CDR2 is YYNGEE. Trimming cost V 0 bases and J 1 base; bases outside gene matches: 6. The CDR3 DNA reads as TGTGCCAGCAGCGTAGAGGATAGCGGGAGTGGCACAGATACGCAGTATTTT. This encodes CASSVEDSGSGTDTQYF.

This clone was picked up a small number of times. The V gene is TRBV18, the J gene TRBJ1-3; D might be TRBD1 (6 bases). The CDR3 is made up of 15 amino acids. Germline V CDR1 and CDR2: KGHSH, LQKENI. V dropped 3 bases and J dropped 4 bases, with 13 bases sitting between them. The CDR3 DNA reads as TGTGCCAGCTCACCTGGGCAGGGGAGCGGAAACACCATATATTTT. It encodes CASSPGQGSGNTIYF.

This clone appeared a few times. The J gene is TRBJ2-1, the V gene TRBV7-9, with D maybe TRBD2 (5 bases). CDR3 length: 16 amino acids. The V gene's germline CDR1 is SEHNR and CDR2 FQNEAQ (reference sequence). V lost 5 bases, J lost 0 bases, and 14 bases lay in between. CDR3 region: CASSPKRRISYNEQFF. The CDR3 nucleotides read TGTGCCAGCAGCCCCAAGCGGAGGATCTCCTACAATGAGCAGTTCTTC.

This clone was recorded only once. The V and J genes are TRBV12-3 or TRBV12-4 and TRBJ1-2, with D uncertain. Trimming pared 5 bases from V and 4 bases from J, leaving 8 bases between. This CDR3 contains 12 residues. CDR3 coding DNA: TGTGCCAGCAGTACAGAACGCTATGGCTACACCTTC. Its translation: CASSTERYGYTF.

This chain links TRBV27 with TRBJ2-3; TRBD2 agrees at 9 bases. CDR1 is MNHEY, CDR2 SMNVEV, per germline (reference sequence). The CDR3 contains 18 residues. The V and J ends lost 2 bases and 2 bases, in that order; junction bases with no gene match: 11. In DNA, the CDR3 is TGTGCCAGCAGTTTAGGGCCCTTCACTAGCGGGTCCACAGATACGCAGTATTTT. This encodes CASSLGPFTSGSTDTQYF.

The V and J genes are TRBV6-2 or TRBV6-3 and TRBJ1-1; 7 bases fit TRBD1. Trimming took 5 bases from V and 4 from J; bases not matched to a gene: 4. The germline gives CDR1 MNHEY, CDR2 SVGEGT. The CDR3 extends over 13 amino acids. The CDR3 is CASSKTGVTEAFF. The DNA of the CDR3 is TGTGCCAGCAGTAAAACAGGGGTCACTGAAGCTTTCTTT.

The genes are TRBV9 and TRBJ1-4; TRBD1 aligns across 9 bases. J gave up 1 base and V 4 bases, and 14 bases lay outside the gene matches. The CDR3 extends over 19 amino acids. The germline CDR1 and CDR2 sequences are SGDLS and YYNGEE. Written as DNA, the CDR3 is TGTGCCAGCAGCCCAGACACAGGGGGCGCGCTCAAAACTAATGAAAAACTGTTTTTT. It translates to CASSPDTGGALKTNEKLFF.

CDR3 DNA sequence: TGTGCCAGCAGCGGGGCAGTATATGGCTACACCTTC. As protein: CASSGAVYGYTF. The chain couples TRBV9 to TRBJ1-2; D not certain. V was trimmed by 3 bases and J by 5 bases, leaving 8 bases between them. From germline, CDR1 is SGDLS and CDR2 YYNGEE. The CDR3 is made up of 12 amino acids.

This chain joins TRBV27 and TRBJ1-5; D unclear. Germline-derived CDR1 and CDR2 are MNHEY and SMNVEV (reference sequence). This CDR3 region has 16 residues. V lost 2 bases, J lost 1 base, and 12 bases lay in between. The CDR3 sequence is CASSLLSGLSNQPQHF. The CDR3 coding sequence is TGTGCCAGCAGTTTACTATCCGGGTTGAGCAATCAGCCCCAGCATTTT.

V usage is TRBV6-5 and J usage is TRBJ2-7, with no clear D. V was shortened by 4 bases and J by 0 bases, with 7 bases between the two germline ends. The CDR3 runs to 13 residues. Germline CDR1 MNHEY, CDR2 SVGAGI. The CDR3 DNA reads as TGTGCCAGCAGTTCTCCGGTCTCCTACGAGCAGTACTTC. Protein product: CASSSPVSYEQYF.

V usage is TRBV15 and J usage is TRBJ1-1; TRBD1 matches at 8 bases. The V segment lost 0 bases and the J segment 0 bases; nucleotides outside the gene matches: 3. Germline V lookup: CDR1 LNHNV, CDR2 YYDKDF (reference sequence). This CDR3 is 16 amino acids long. CDR3 nucleotide sequence: TGTGCCACCAGCAGAGATGCAGGGGGCTTGAACACTGAAGCTTTCTTT. It translates to CATSRDAGGLNTEAFF.

This rearrangement joins TRBV13 to TRBJ2-1; 12 nucleotides match TRBD1. With 5 bases clipped from V and 8 bases from J, the junction kept 7 bases outside the gene matches. The CDR3 sequence is 15 residues long. Germline-derived CDR1 and CDR2 are PRHDT and FYEKMQ (reference sequence). This CDR3 reads CASSLPGQGAYEQFF. Here the CDR3 DNA reads TGTGCCAGCAGCCTACCGGGACAGGGGGCTTATGAGCAGTTCTTC.